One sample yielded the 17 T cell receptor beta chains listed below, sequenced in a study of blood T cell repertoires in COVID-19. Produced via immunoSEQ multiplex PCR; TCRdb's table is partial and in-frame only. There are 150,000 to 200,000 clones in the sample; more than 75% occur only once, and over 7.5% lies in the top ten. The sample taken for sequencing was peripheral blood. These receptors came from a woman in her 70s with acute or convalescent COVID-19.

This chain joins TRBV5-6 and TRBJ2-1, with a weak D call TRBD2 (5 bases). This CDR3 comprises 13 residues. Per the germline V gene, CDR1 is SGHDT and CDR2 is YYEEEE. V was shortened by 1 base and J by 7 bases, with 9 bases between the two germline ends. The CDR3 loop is CASSLRGRNEQFF. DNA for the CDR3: TGTGCCAGCAGCTTGAGAGGGCGGAATGAGCAGTTCTTC.

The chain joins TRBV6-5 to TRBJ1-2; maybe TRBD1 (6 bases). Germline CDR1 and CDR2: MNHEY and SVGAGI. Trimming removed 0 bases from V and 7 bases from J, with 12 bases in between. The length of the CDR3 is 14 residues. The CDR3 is CASSYSTGQFGYTF. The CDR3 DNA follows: TGTGCCAGCAGTTACTCGACTGGACAGTTTGGCTACACCTTC.

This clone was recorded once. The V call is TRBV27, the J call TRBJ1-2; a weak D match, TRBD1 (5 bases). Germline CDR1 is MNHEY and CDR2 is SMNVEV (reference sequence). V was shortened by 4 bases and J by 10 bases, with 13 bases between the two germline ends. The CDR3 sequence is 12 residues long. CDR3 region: CASSSGLGDYTF. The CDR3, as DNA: TGTGCCAGCAGTTCGGGACTAGGAGACTACACCTTC.

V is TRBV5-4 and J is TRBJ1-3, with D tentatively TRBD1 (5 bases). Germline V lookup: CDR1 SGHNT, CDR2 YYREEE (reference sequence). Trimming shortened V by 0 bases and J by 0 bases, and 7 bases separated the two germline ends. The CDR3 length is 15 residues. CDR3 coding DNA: TGTGCCAGCAGCTTGGACAGGTCCTCTGGAAACACCATATATTTT. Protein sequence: CASSLDRSSGNTIYF.

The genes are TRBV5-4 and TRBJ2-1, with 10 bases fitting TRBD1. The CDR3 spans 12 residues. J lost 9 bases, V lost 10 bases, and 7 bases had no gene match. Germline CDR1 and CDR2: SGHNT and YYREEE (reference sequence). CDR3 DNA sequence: TGTGCCTGGGGACAGGGGCAGGGTGAGCAGTTCTTC. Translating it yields CAWGQGQGEQFF.

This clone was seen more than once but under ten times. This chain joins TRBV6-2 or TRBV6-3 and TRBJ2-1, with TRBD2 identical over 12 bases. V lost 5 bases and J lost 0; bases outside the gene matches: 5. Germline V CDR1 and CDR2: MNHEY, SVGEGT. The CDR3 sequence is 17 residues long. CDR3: CASSPRTSGTSYNEQFF. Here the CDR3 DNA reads TGTGCCAGCAGTCCAAGGACTAGCGGGACCTCCTACAATGAGCAGTTCTTC.

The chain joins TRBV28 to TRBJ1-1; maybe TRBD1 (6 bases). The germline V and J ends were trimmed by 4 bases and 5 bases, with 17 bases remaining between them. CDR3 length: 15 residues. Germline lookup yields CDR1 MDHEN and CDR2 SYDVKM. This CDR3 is CASSSPTGGATEAFF. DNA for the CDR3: TGTGCCAGCAGTTCCCCGACAGGTGGAGCGACTGAAGCTTTCTTT.

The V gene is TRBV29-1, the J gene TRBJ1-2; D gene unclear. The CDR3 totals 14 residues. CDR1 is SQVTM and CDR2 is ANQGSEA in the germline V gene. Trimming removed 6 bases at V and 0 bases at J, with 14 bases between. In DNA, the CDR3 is TGCAGCGTGCCGACGGGTGCAACTAACTATGGCTACACCTTC. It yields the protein CSVPTGATNYGYTF. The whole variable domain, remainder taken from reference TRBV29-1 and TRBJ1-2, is SAVISQKPSRDICQRGTSLTIQCQVDSQVTMMFWYRQQPGQSLTLIATANQGSEATYESGFVIDKFPISRPNLTFSTLTVSNMSPEDSSIYLCSVPTGATNYGYTFGSGTRLTVV.

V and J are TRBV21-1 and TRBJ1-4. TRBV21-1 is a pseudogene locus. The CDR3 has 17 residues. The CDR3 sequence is CASSKRPRRITREKLFF. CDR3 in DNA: TGTGCCAGCAGCAAAAGGCCTCGGAGGATAACTCGTGAAAAACTGTTTTTT.

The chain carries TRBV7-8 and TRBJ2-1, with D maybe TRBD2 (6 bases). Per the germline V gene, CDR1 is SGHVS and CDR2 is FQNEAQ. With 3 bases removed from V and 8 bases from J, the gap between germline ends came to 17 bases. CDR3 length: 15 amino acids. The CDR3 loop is CASSLREGPKDEQFF. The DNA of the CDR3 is TGTGCCAGCAGCTTGCGGGAAGGGCCTAAGGATGAGCAGTTCTTC.

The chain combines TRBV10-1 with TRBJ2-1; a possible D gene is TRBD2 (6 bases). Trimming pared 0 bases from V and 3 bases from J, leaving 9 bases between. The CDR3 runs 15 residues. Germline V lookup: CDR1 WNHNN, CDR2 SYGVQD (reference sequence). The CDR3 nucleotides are TGCGCCAGCAGTGAGTCGAAGCGGGTCTACAATGAGCAGTTCTTC. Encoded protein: CASSESKRVYNEQFF.

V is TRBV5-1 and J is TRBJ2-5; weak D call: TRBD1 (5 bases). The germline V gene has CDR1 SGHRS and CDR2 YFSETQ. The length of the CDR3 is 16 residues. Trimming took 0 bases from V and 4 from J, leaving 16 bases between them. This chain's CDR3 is CASSLGGRADLETQYF. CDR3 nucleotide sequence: TGCGCCAGCAGCTTGGGGGGCAGGGCTGATTTAGAGACCCAGTACTTC.

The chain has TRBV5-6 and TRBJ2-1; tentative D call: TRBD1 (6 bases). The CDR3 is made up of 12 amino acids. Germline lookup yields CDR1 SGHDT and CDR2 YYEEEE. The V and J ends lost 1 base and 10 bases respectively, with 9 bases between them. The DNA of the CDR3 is TGTGCCAGCAGCTTGAACCAGGGGGAGCAGTTCTTC. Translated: CASSLNQGEQFF.

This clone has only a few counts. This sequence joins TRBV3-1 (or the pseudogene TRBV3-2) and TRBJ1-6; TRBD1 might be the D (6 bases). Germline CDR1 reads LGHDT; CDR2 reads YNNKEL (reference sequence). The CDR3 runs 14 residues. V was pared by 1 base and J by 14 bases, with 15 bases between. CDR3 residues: CASSQVTGSVSLHF. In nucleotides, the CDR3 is TGTGCCAGCAGCCAAGTTACAGGGTCCGTCTCCCTCCACTTT.

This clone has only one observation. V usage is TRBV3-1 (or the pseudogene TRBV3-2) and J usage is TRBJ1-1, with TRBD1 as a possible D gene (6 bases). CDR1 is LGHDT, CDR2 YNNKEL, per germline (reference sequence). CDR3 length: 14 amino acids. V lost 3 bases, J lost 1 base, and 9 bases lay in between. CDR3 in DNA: TGTGCCAGCAGCCACGAGGACAGGAACACTGAAGCTTTCTTT. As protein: CASSHEDRNTEAFF.

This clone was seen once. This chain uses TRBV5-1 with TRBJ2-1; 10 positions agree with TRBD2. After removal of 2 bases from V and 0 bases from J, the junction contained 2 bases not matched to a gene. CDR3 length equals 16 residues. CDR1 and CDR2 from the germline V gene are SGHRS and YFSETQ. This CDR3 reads CASSLLAGSSYNEQFF. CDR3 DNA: TGCGCCAGCAGCTTACTAGCGGGAAGCTCCTACAATGAGCAGTTCTTC.

CDR3 in amino acids: CASSQRRGRDGYTF. In DNA, the CDR3 is TGTGCCAGCAGTCAACGACGGGGGAGAGATGGCTACACCTTC. The chain carries TRBV3-1 (or the pseudogene TRBV3-2) and TRBJ1-2, with a weak D call TRBD1 (5 bases). The length of the CDR3 is 14 residues. The V gene lost 6 bases and the J gene lost 6 bases, with 17 bases spanning the gap. Germline V gives CDR1 LGHDT, CDR2 YNNKEL (reference sequence).